One sample yielded the 28 T cell receptor beta chains listed below, sequenced in a study of graft-versus-host responses after intestinal transplantation. Here immunoSEQ multiplex PCR was the method, and the copy in TCRdb shows in-frame clones only, minus some. Among 17,000 or so clones listed, 86% were seen once. The sequences come from bone marrow, collected approximately 120 days after transplant. The receptors were gathered from a human patient who received an intestinal transplant, so some T cells may come from the graft donor.

This chain connects TRBV29-1 to TRBJ1-5; D is ambiguous. Germline loops: CDR1 SQVTM, CDR2 ANQGSEA. This CDR3 region has 13 residues. The ends were cut back, 3 bases at V and 9 bases at J, with 15 bases in the middle. The CDR3 DNA is TGCAGCGTTGAGGATCAGGACCTTGGGCCCCAGCATTTT. It is translated as CSVEDQDLGPQHF.

The chain carries TRBV14 and TRBJ2-1; TRBD2 aligns across 10 bases. The junction had 27 bases not matched to a gene; V was cut back by 4 bases and J by 0 bases. The CDR3 covers 24 residues. Germline-derived CDR1 and CDR2 are SGHDN and FVKESK. CDR3 sequence reads: CASSRSRDHLSGRTTLSSYNEQFF. The CDR3 DNA follows: TGTGCCAGCAGCCGCAGCCGGGACCACCTTAGCGGGAGGACAACCCTTAGCTCCTACAATGAGCAGTTCTTC. Variable domain in full (rest from reference TRBV14 and TRBJ2-1): EAGVTQFPSHSVIEKGQTVTLRCDPISGHDNLYWYRRVMGKEIKFLLHFVKESKQDESGMPNNRFLAERTGGTYSTLKVQPAELEDSGVYFCASSRSRDHLSGRTTLSSYNEQFFGPGTRLTVL.

This clone was detected only a few times. The CDR3 DNA sequence: TGTGCCAGCAACCAGGGACTAGCGGGATCTGAGACCCAGTACTTC. Protein: CASNQGLAGSETQYF. The chain has TRBV6-1 and TRBJ2-5; 13 bases align to TRBD2. The CDR3 contains 15 residues. Trimming cost V 7 bases and J 5 bases; bases outside gene matches: 7. Germline V CDR1 and CDR2: MNHNS, SASEGT.

CDR3 residues: CASSKESNPPGQEAGGTQYF. The DNA of the CDR3 is TGTGCCAGCAGCAAAGAATCGAACCCCCCGGGACAAGAGGCGGGAGGTACGCAGTATTTT. This chain joins TRBV21-1 and TRBJ2-3; TRBD2 is the table's D call, not checked against the DNA. TRBV21-1 counts as a pseudogene. The CDR3 is 20 amino acids.

CDR3 region: CASMFLNTIYF. The CDR3 DNA follows: TGTGCCAGCATGTTTCTAAACACCATATATTTT. The genes are TRBV6-5 and TRBJ1-3; no reliable D call. The CDR3 consists of 11 residues. V dropped 7 bases and J dropped 6 bases, with 7 bases sitting between them. CDR1 is MNHEY, CDR2 SVGAGI, per germline.

This chain joins TRBV7-9 and TRBJ1-2; TRBD1 matches 9 bases. CDR3 length: 17 residues. Trimming cost V 4 bases and J 5 bases; bases outside gene matches: 14. Looked up from germline, CDR1 is SEHNR and CDR2 is FQNEAQ (reference sequence). This CDR3 reads CASSWGNAGTGRYGYTF. In DNA, the CDR3 is TGTGCCAGCAGCTGGGGGAACGCCGGGACAGGGAGGTATGGCTACACCTTC.

This clone was seen once. This chain links TRBV10-3 with TRBJ1-5, with D maybe TRBD1 (5 bases). Germline CDR1 ENHRY, CDR2 SYGVKD. The length of the CDR3 is 15 residues. The V end lost 4 bases, the J end lost 3 bases, and 13 bases lay between the germline ends. The CDR3 is CAISVSGFNNQPQHF. The CDR3, as DNA: TGTGCCATCAGTGTGTCAGGGTTTAACAATCAGCCCCAGCATTTT.

The CDR3 DNA sequence: TGTGCCAGCCTAAATAAGTTGAACACTGAAGCTTTCTTT. Its protein product is CASLNKLNTEAFF. The chain uses TRBV6-1 and TRBJ1-1, with D unclear. With 8 bases removed from V and 0 bases from J, the gap between germline ends came to 10 bases. Germline CDR1 reads MNHNS; CDR2 reads SASEGT. The CDR3 length is 13 residues.

The chain employs TRBV23-1 and TRBJ2-3; weak D call: TRBD1 (5 bases). TRBV23-1 has ORF status, its function being uncertain. V was clipped by 10 bases and J by 3 bases, with 20 bases between them. The CDR3 has 15 residues. The CDR3 loop is CAKSVCQGTTDTQYF. In DNA, the CDR3 is TGCGCCAAAAGTGTATGTCAGGGTACGACAGATACGCAGTATTTT.

The CDR3 here is CASSLGGPTYNSPLHF. CDR3 DNA sequence: TGTGCCAGCAGTTTAGGGGGTCCCACCTATAATTCACCCCTCCACTTT. The V and J genes are TRBV27 and TRBJ1-6, with TRBD1 as a possible D gene (5 bases). CDR3 size: 16 residues. V was shortened by 2 bases and J by 2 bases, with 10 bases between the two germline ends. Germline V CDR1 and CDR2: MNHEY, SMNVEV (reference sequence).

This clone has just a few counts. This chain uses TRBV27 with TRBJ2-7; TRBD2 matches at 7 bases. Germline-derived CDR1 and CDR2 are MNHEY and SMNVEV (reference sequence). The CDR3 is 16 amino acids. The V and J ends lost 7 bases and 4 bases, in that order; junction bases with no gene match: 16. CDR3 residues: CASTPLAAGEGYEQYF. CDR3 coding DNA: TGTGCCAGCACCCCCCTAGCGGCGGGAGAAGGTTACGAGCAGTACTTC.

V usage is TRBV19 and J usage is TRBJ2-7, with 13 bases aligning to TRBD2. After removal of 5 bases from V and 3 bases from J, the junction contained 4 bases not matched to a gene. The CDR3 runs to 15 residues. Germline CDR1 reads LNHDA; CDR2 reads SQIVND (reference sequence). CDR3 nucleotide sequence: TGTGCCAGTAGTGGACGACTAGCGGGAGGCTACGAGCAGTACTTC. Protein product: CASSGRLAGGYEQYF.

The V gene is TRBV5-8, the J gene TRBJ2-7, with 8 bases fitting TRBD2. The CDR3 totals 16 residues. With V trimmed by 2 bases and J by 3 bases, 10 bases remained unmatched. The germline CDR1 and CDR2 sequences are SGHTS and YDEGEE. Here the CDR3 DNA reads TGTGCCAGCAGCTTTTTCTTGGCGGGGGGTTTCTACGAGCAGTACTTC. Protein: CASSFFLAGGFYEQYF.

CDR3 DNA: TGTGCCAGTAGTATAGATCGCGGGGGTTGGGGGACAGAACCTCAGTTCTTC. Protein sequence: CASSIDRGGWGTEPQFF. This chain joins TRBV19 and TRBJ2-1, with D tentatively TRBD1 or TRBD2 (7 bases each). The CDR3 has 17 residues. Germline V gives CDR1 LNHDA, CDR2 SQIVND (reference sequence). The ends were cut back, 0 bases at V and 13 bases at J, with 25 bases in the middle.

The J gene is TRBJ2-2, the V gene TRBV27; the match to TRBD2 covers 8 bases. Germline trimming cut 5 bases from V and 1 base from J; bases unmatched to any gene: 6. Germline V gene sequence: CDR1 MNHEY, CDR2 SMNVEV (reference sequence). The length of the CDR3 is 16 residues. In nucleotides, the CDR3 is TGTGCCAGCAGTCCAAGGCTAGCGGGGAACACCGGGGAGCTGTTTTTT. Amino acids: CASSPRLAGNTGELFF.

The gene calls are TRBV10-1 and TRBJ2-2, with D perhaps TRBD2 (6 bases). The germline V gene encodes CDR1 WNHNN and CDR2 SYGVQD (reference sequence). The V end was cut by 4 bases, the J end by 5 bases, with 11 bases between. The CDR3 sequence is 14 residues long. The DNA of the CDR3 is TGCGCCAGCAGTGTGCGGGGTAGGACCGGGGAGCTGTTTTTT. Translated: CASSVRGRTGELFF.

The rearrangement uses TRBV7-9 and TRBJ1-4; the D is unclear. Looked up from germline, CDR1 is SEHNR and CDR2 is FQNEAQ (reference sequence). The CDR3 is 16 amino acids. Trimming removed 2 bases from V and 10 bases from J, with 20 bases in between. CDR3 in DNA: TGTGCCAGCAGCTTATTGGACGGGATCCAATTAGGAAAACTGTTTTTT. Translation gives CASSLLDGIQLGKLFF.

This clone was seen just once. This chain uses TRBV7-3 with TRBJ2-7; no reliable D call. V was clipped by 4 bases and J by 3 bases, with 10 bases between them. The CDR3 is made up of 13 amino acids. From germline, CDR1 is SGHTA and CDR2 FQGTGA. The CDR3 reads CASSSRIGYEQYF. The CDR3 nucleotides read TGTGCCAGCAGCTCACGTATCGGCTACGAGCAGTACTTC.

The chain carries TRBV7-6 and TRBJ2-7, with a possible D match to TRBD1 (5 bases). Germline CDR1 is SGHVS and CDR2 is FNYEAQ. The CDR3 extends over 14 amino acids. V lost 0 bases, J lost 6 bases, and 12 bases lay in between. Here the CDR3 DNA reads TGTGCCAGCAGCTTAGCGCAGGGATTTAGCGAGCAGTACTTC. This encodes CASSLAQGFSEQYF. The full variable domain, its missing parts supplied by reference TRBV7-6 and TRBJ2-7, is GAGVSQSPRYKVTKRGQDVALRCDPISGHVSLYWYRQALGQGPEFLTYFNYEAQQDKSGLPNDRFSAERPEGSISTLTIQRTEQRDSAMYRCASSLAQGFSEQYFGPGTRLTVT.

The chain links TRBV7-9 to TRBJ1-1; the D gene is possibly TRBD1 (6 bases). Germline values: CDR1 SEHNR, CDR2 FQNEAQ (reference sequence). The CDR3 contains 15 residues. With 5 bases removed from V and 5 bases from J, the gap between germline ends came to 18 bases. The CDR3 coding sequence is TGTGCCAGCAGCCCAGGGACATATGGACTAACTGAAGCTTTCTTT. Amino acid sequence: CASSPGTYGLTEAFF.

The rearrangement joins TRBV19 to TRBJ1-1; D is perhaps TRBD1 (6 bases). CDR3 length equals 14 residues. The germline V and J ends were trimmed by 3 bases and 4 bases, with 12 bases remaining between them. The germline CDR1 and CDR2 sequences are LNHDA and SQIVND (reference sequence). CDR3 residues: CASSMQGRSTEAFF. In DNA form, the CDR3 reads TGTGCCAGTAGTATGCAGGGGCGGAGCACTGAAGCTTTCTTT.

In the case of this clone: The junction and the germline gene differ at one end; a read error may be behind it. The genes are TRBV19 and TRBJ1-5; D gene unclear. In germline, CDR1 is LNHDA, CDR2 SQIVND (reference sequence). The CDR3 is made up of 11 amino acids. CDR3 in amino acids: CASTRNQSQHF. CDR3 in DNA: TGTGCCAGTACCCGCAATCAGTCCCAGCATTTT.

The chain links TRBV19 to TRBJ2-7, with D perhaps given as TRBD1 or TRBD2 (7 bases each). The CDR3 is made up of 15 amino acids. The germline V and J ends were trimmed by 6 bases and 4 bases, with 19 bases remaining between them. The germline gives CDR1 LNHDA, CDR2 SQIVND (reference sequence). CDR3 in amino acids: CASSRGGQQTYEQYF. The CDR3 bases are TGTGCCAGTAGCAGGGGGGGACAGCAGACTTACGAGCAGTACTTC.

This chain links TRBV27 with TRBJ1-2, with 7 bases aligning to TRBD1. Germline-derived CDR1 and CDR2 are MNHEY and SMNVEV (reference sequence). The V and J ends lost 6 bases and 4 bases, in that order; junction bases with no gene match: 8. This CDR3 comprises 14 residues. CDR3 sequence reads: CASSTGVPAYGYTF. Here the CDR3 DNA reads TGTGCCAGCAGCACAGGGGTTCCTGCCTATGGCTACACCTTC.

The rearrangement links TRBV28 to TRBJ1-4; D perhaps matches TRBD1 (6 bases). Trimming cost V 2 bases and J 8 bases, with 12 bases left between them. The CDR3 totals 14 residues. Germline CDR1 is MDHEN and CDR2 is SYDVKM. The CDR3 bases are TGTGCCAGCAGTTTAACGGACAGACTAGAAAAACTGTTTTTT. Translation gives CASSLTDRLEKLFF.

The chain is built from TRBV30 and TRBJ1-5, with D uncertain. Germline CDR1 GTSNPN, CDR2 SVGIG (reference sequence). Deletions cut 3 bases from V and 9 bases from J, with 9 bases between. This CDR3 is built from 11 residues. The CDR3 spells CAWSHGGPQHF. The CDR3 nucleotides are TGTGCCTGGAGCCACGGCGGGCCCCAGCATTTT.

This rearrangement joins TRBV2 to TRBJ2-3; TRBD2 matches 9 bases. Germline CDR1 SNHLY, CDR2 FYNNEI. The CDR3 is made up of 18 amino acids. The trim removed 3 bases at V and 5 bases at J, leaving 15 bases unmatched. CDR3 DNA: TGTGCCAGCAGTGATGATATGGGGTCTAGCGGGACTCGAGATACGCAGTATTTT. It yields the protein CASSDDMGSSGTRDTQYF.

CDR3: CASSAGQALEQYF. The CDR3 DNA is TGTGCCAGCTCCGCAGGACAGGCACTCGAGCAGTACTTC. The chain uses TRBV6-6 and TRBJ2-7, with 7 bases that match TRBD1. Germline CDR1 is MNHNY and CDR2 is SVGAGI (reference sequence). J was trimmed by 6 bases and V by 8 bases; bases with no gene match: 10. The CDR3 covers 13 residues.